These T cell receptor beta chains were read from a single sample in a study of blood T cell repertoires in COVID-19. Profiled with immunoSEQ multiplex PCR; TCRdb holds only in-frame clones, not every one. Here the sample spans 90,000 to 100,000 clones, over 80% being singletons. The sample taken for sequencing was peripheral blood. These receptors came from a man in his 70s with active or convalescent COVID-19. Each CDR3 is given with its conserved first and last residue. The D gene is left open where the match is weak. For some rows the clone size is stated as once, few or many, or as a class when expanded; others skip it.

>-|TRBV28|TRBJ2-5|once
TGTGCCAGCAGTTCCCGGAGGAGGCCAGGCGAGACCCAGTACTTC
CASSSRRRPGETQYF
>TRBD1|TRBV28|TRBJ1-6|-
TGTGCCAGCAGTTCACGGACAGGGGAGCTCTCACCCCTCCACTTT
CASSSRTGELSPLHF
>TRBD1|TRBV27|TRBJ1-1|-
TGTGCCAGCAGTTTGGATTCAAATGGACAGGGTCAAGCTTTCTTT
CASSLDSNGQGQAFF
>-|TRBV10-3|TRBJ1-5|-
TGTGCCATCAGAAGCGGGACAAGTGAGCCCCAGCATTTT
CAIRSGTSEPQHF
>-|TRBV7-3|TRBJ2-6|-
TGTGCCAGCAACCCCGGAACAGGAAGGGGCTCTGGGGCCAACGTCCTGACTTTC
CASNPGTGRGSGANVLTF
>-|TRBV18|TRBJ1-2|-
TGTGCCAGCTCACCAAGTATAACAGACTATGGCTACACCTTC
CASSPSITDYGYTF
>TRBD1|TRBV6-2/TRBV6-3|TRBJ2-1|-
TGTGCCAGCAGCAGACAGGGGCCCTCCTACAATGAGCAGTTCTTC
CASSRQGPSYNEQFF
>-|TRBV5-1|TRBJ1-2|few
TGCGCCAGCAGCCCTGGGGGGGCTGAGGGCTTCTATGGCTACACCTTC
CASSPGGAEGFYGYTF
>TRBD2|TRBV28|TRBJ2-1|few
TGTGCCAGCTTAGCGGGGGGCACCTCTCGTAATGAGCAGTTCTTC
CASLAGGTSRNEQFF
>-|TRBV20-1|TRBJ2-5|-
TGCAGGGTGGCGGTCCAAGAGACCCAGTACTTC
CRVAVQETQYF
>-|TRBV3-1/TRBV3-2|TRBJ2-1|-
TGTGCCAGCAGCCATGTAGACAATGAGCAGTTCTTC
CASSHVDNEQFF
>TRBD1|TRBV7-9|TRBJ2-2|few
TGTGCCAGCAGCCGGGACAGAGCAACCGGGGAGCTGTTTTTT
CASSRDRATGELFF
>TRBD1|TRBV6-2/TRBV6-3|TRBJ1-3|few
TGTGCCAGCAGTAGGCCAGGGGGCCTGAGAAACACCATATATTTT
CASSRPGGLRNTIYF
>TRBD2|TRBV6-1|TRBJ2-3|few
TGTGCCAGCAGTGGGCCACAAGTAGCGGGGGGATCAGATACGCAGTATTTT
CASSGPQVAGGSDTQYF
>-|TRBV11-2|TRBJ1-1|-
TGTGCCAGCAGCTTAGTAACGAGGAACACTGAAGCTTTCTTT
CASSLVTRNTEAFF
>-|TRBV27|TRBJ1-6|-
TGTGCCAGCAGTTTACAGGGTACCAATTCACCCCTCCACTTT
CASSLQGTNSPLHF
>-|TRBV18|TRBJ1-6|-
TGTGCCAGCTCACCGAACAGGGATTCACCCCTCCACTTT
CASSPNRDSPLHF
>TRBD2|TRBV27|TRBJ2-3|-
TGTGCCAGCACCTATCTGCGGGGGGGCATGGATACGCAGTATTTT
CASTYLRGGMDTQYF
>-|TRBV28|TRBJ2-7|-
TGTGCCAGCAGTTTCCTTTCAACAGCCTCCTCCTACGAGCAGTACTTC
CASSFLSTASSYEQYF
>-|TRBV5-1|TRBJ1-5|-
TGCGCCAGCAGCGCAACAGGGCAGGACAATCAGCCCCAGCATTTT
CASSATGQDNQPQHF